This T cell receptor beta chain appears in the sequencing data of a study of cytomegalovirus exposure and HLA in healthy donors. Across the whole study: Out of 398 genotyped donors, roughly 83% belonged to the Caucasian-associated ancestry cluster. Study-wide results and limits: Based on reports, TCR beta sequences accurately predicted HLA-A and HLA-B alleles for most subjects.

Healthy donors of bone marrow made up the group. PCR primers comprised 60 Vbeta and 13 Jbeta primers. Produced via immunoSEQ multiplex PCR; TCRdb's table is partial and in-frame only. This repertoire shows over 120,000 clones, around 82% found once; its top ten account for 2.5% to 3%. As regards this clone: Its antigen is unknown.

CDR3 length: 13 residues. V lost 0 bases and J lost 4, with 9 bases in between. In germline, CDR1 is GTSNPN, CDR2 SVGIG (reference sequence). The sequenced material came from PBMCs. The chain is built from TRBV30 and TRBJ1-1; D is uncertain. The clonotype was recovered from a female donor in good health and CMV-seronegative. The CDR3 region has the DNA TGTGCCTGGAGTGTACAATCGATCACTGAAGCTTTCTTT. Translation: CAWSVQSITEAFF.